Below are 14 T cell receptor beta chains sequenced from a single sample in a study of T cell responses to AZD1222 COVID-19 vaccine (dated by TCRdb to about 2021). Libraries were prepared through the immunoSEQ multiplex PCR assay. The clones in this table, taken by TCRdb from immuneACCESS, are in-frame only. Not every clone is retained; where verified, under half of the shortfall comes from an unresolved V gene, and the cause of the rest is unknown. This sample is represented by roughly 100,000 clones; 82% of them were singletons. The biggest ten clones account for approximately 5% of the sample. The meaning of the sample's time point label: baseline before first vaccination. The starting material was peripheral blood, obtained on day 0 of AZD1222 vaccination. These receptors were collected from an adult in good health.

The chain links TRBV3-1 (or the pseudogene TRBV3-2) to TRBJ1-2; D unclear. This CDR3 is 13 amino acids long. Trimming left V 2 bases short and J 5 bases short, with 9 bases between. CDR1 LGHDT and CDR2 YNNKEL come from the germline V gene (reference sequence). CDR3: CASSQIGRYGYTF. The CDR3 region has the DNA TGTGCCAGCAGCCAAATAGGTCGGTATGGCTACACCTTC.

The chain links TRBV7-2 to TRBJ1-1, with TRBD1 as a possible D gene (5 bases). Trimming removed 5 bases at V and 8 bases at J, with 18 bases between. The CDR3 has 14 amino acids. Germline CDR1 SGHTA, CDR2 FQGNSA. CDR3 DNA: TGTGCCAGCAGCGCCTACTGGCAGGGAGGAGAAGCTTTCTTT. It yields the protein CASSAYWQGGEAFF.

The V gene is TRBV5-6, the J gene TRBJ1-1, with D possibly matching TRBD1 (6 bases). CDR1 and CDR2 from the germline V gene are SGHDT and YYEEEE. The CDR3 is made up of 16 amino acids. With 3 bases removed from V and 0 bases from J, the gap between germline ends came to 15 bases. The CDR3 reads CASSSIDRSLNTEAFF. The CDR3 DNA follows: TGTGCCAGCAGCTCCATCGACAGGTCCCTGAACACTGAAGCTTTCTTT.

CDR3 DNA sequence: TGTGCCACCAGCAGAAGCCAGCTAATTAACTATGGCTACACCTTC. Amino acids: CATSRSQLINYGYTF. J is TRBJ1-2 and V is TRBV15; D gene unclear. This CDR3 region has 15 residues. V lost 2 bases to trimming and J lost 1 base, with 11 bases between them. Germline lookup yields CDR1 LNHNV and CDR2 YYDKDF (reference sequence). Using reference TRBV15 and TRBJ1-2 for the parts outside the CDR3, the full variable domain is DAMVIQNPRYQVTQFGKPVTLSCSQTLNHNVMYWYQQKSSQAPKLLFHYYDKDFNNEADTPDNFQSRRPNTSFCFLDIRSPGLGDTAMYLCATSRSQLINYGYTFGSGTRLTVV.

As DNA, the CDR3 is TGTGCCAGCAGTGAATGGGACGGCAATCAGCCCCAGCATTTT. It translates to CASSEWDGNQPQHF. This chain joins TRBV6-1 and TRBJ1-5; weak D call: TRBD1 (5 bases). The CDR3 is made up of 14 amino acids. Trimming removed 2 bases at V and 2 bases at J, with 7 bases between. Germline lookup yields CDR1 MNHNS and CDR2 SASEGT.

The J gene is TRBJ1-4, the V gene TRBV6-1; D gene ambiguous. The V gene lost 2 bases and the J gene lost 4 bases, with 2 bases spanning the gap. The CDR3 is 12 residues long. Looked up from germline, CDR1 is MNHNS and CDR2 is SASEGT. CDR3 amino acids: CASSENNEKLFF. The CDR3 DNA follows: TGTGCCAGCAGTGAAAATAATGAAAAACTGTTTTTT.

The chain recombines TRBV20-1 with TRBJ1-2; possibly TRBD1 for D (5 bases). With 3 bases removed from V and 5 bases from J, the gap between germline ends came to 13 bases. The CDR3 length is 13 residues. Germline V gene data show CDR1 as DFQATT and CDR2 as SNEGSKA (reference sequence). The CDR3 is CSASGGAVYGYTF. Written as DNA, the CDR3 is TGCAGTGCTAGTGGTGGGGCAGTATATGGCTACACCTTC.

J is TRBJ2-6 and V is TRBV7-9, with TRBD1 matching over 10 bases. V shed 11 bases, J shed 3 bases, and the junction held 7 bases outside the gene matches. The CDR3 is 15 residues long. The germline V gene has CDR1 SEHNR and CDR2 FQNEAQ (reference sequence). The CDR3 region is CACRDRGGGANVLTF. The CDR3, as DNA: TGTGCCTGCCGGGACAGGGGAGGTGGGGCCAACGTCCTGACTTTC. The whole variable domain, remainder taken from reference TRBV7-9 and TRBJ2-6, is DTGVSQNPRHKITKRGQNVTFRCDPISEHNRLYWYRQTLGQGPEFLTYFQNEAQLEKSRLLSDRFSAERPKGSFSTLEIQRTEQGDSAMYLCACRDRGGGANVLTFGAGSRLTVL.

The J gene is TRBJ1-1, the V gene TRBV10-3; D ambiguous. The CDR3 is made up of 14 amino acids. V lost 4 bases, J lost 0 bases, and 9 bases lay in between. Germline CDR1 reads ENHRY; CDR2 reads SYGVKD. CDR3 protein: CAISVLPMNTEAFF. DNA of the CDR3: TGTGCCATCAGTGTACTACCAATGAACACTGAAGCTTTCTTT.

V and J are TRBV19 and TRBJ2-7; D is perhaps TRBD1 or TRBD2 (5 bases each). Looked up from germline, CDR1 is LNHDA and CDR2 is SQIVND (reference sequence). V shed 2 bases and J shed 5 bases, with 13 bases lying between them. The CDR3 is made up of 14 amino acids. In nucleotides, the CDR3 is TGTGCCAGTAGTATACGGGGCCAGGGAAACGAGCAGTACTTC. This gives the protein CASSIRGQGNEQYF.

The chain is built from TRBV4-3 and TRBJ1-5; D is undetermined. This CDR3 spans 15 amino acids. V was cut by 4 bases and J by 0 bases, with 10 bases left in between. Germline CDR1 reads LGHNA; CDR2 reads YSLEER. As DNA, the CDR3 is TGCGCCAGCAGCCCGAGATGGTCTAGCAATCAGCCCCAGCATTTT. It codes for CASSPRWSSNQPQHF.

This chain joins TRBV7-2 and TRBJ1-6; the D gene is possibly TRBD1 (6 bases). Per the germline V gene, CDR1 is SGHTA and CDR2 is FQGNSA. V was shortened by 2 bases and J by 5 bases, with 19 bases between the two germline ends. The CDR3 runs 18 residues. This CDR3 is CASSLSISWGQNNSPLHF. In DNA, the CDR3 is TGTGCCAGCAGCTTATCGATTTCATGGGGGCAAAATAATTCACCCCTCCACTTT.

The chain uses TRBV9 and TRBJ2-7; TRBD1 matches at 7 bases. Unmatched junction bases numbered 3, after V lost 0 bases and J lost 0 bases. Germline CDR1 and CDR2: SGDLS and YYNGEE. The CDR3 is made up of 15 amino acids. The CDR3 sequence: CASSVAGTASYEQYF. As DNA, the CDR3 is TGTGCCAGCAGCGTAGCTGGGACAGCCTCCTACGAGCAGTACTTC.

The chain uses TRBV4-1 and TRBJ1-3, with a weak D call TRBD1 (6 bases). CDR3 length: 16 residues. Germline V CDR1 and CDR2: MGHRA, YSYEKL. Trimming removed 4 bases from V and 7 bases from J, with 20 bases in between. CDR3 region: CASSLLGSQGRNTIYF. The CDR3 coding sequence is TGCGCCAGCAGCCTTCTAGGGAGCCAGGGGAGGAACACCATATATTTT.